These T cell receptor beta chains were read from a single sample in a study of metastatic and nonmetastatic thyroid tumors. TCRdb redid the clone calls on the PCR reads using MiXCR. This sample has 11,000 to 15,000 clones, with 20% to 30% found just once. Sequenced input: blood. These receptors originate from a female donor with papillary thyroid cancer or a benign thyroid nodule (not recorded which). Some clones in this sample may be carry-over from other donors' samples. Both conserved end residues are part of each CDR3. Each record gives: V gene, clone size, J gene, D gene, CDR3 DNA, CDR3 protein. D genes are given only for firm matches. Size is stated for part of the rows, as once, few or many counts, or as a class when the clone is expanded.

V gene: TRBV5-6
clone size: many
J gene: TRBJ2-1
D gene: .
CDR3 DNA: TGTGCCAGCAGCCTTGGGGGGTTCAATGAGCAGTTCTTC
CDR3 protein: CASSLGGFNEQFF

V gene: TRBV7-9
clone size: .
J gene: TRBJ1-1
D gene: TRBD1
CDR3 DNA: TGTGCCAGCAGCACCCAGGGGGAGGGCACTGAAGCTTTCTTT
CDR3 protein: CASSTQGEGTEAFF

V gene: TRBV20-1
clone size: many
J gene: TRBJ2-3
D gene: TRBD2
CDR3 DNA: TGCAGTGCGGCGGGGGGCGGTGGAACAGATACGCAGTATTTT
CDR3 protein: CSAAGGGGTDTQYF

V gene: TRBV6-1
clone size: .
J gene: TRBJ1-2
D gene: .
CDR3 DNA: TGTGCCAGCAGTCGCCCGGGACAAACAAACTATGGCTACACCTTC
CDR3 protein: CASSRPGQTNYGYTF

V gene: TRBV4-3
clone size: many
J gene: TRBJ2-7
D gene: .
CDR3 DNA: TGCGCCAGCAGCCAGGATACCAATACCTACGAGCAGTACTTC
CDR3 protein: CASSQDTNTYEQYF

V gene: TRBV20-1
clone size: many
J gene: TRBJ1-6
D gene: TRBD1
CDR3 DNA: TGCAGTGCTCCCCGACAGGGTGGGGATTCACCCCTCCACTTT
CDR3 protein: CSAPRQGGDSPLHF

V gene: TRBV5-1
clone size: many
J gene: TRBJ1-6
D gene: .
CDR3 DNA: TGCGCCAGCAGCCCTACAGCTGACAATTCACCCCTCCACTTT
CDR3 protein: CASSPTADNSPLHF

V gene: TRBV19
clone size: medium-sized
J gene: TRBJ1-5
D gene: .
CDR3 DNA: TGTGCCAGTAGTATGGACAACAATCAGCCCCAGCATTTT
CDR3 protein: CASSMDNNQPQHF

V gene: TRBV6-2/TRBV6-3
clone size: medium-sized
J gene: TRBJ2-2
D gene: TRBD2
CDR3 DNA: TGTGCCAGCAGCGGGCTAGCGGGAGATACCGGGGAGCTGTTTTTT
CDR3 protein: CASSGLAGDTGELFF

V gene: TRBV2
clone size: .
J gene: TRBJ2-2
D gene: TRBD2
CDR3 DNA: TGTGCCAGCAAGGGCGGGAGGAACACCGGGGAGCTGTTTTTT
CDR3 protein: CASKGGRNTGELFF

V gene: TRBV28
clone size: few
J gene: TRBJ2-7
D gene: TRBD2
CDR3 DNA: TGTGCCAGCAGTTTAGGTAGCGGGGGGACCTACGAGCAGTACTTC
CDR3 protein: CASSLGSGGTYEQYF

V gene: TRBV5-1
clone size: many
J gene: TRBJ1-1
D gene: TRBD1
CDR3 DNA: TGCGCCAGCAGCTTGAAATCCCCCGGGTTAAGACAGGGGGAAGCTTTCTTT
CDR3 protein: CASSLKSPGLRQGEAFF

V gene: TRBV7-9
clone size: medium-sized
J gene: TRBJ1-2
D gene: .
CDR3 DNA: TGTGCCAGCAGCTTAGACAGGGACTATGGCTACACCTTC
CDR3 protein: CASSLDRDYGYTF

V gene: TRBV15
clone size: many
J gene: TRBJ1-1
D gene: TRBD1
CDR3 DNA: TGTGCCACCAGCAGAGATCAGGGGGGAGCTTTCTTT
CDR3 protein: CATSRDQGGAFF

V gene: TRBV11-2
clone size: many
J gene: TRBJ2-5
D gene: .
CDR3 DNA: TGTGCCAGCAGCTTTTCCTTGTTTTTAGAGACCCAGTACTTC
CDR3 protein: CASSFSLFLETQYF

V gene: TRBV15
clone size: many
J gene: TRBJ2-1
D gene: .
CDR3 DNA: TGTGCCACCAGCAGAGAAAAAGGCAGTTCTTCCTACAATGAGCAGTTCTTC
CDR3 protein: CATSREKGSSSYNEQFF

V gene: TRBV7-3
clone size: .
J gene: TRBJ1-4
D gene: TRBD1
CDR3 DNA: TGTGCCAGCAGCTTACTAGCGGGGGGACAGGGAGAGGAAAAACTGTTTTTT
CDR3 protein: CASSLLAGGQGEEKLFF

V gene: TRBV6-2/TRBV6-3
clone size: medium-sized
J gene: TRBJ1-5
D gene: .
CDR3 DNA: TGTGCCAGCAGTTACTCGAGACACCCTCCCGGCAATCAGCCCCAGCATTTT
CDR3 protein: CASSYSRHPPGNQPQHF

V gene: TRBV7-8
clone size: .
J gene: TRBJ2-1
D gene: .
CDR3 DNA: TGTGCCAGCAGCTTAGTGCCCAGCCCTCTGGATCAGTTCTTC
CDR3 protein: CASSLVPSPLDQFF

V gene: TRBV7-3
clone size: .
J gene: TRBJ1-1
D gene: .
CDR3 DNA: TGTGCCAGCAGCTCAGGGACGTGGACTGAAGCTTTCTTT
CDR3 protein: CASSSGTWTEAFF

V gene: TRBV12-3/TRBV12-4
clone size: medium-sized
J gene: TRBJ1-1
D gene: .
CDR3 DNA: TGTGCCAGCAGCCTGACAAGGTGGGCTGAAGCTTTCTTT
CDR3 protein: CASSLTRWAEAFF

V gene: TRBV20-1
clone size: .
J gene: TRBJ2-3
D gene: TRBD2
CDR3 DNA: TGCAGTGCTATAGATGTAGGAGCGGGAGGGATCACAGATACGCAGTGTTTT
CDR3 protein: CSAIDVGAGGITDTQCF

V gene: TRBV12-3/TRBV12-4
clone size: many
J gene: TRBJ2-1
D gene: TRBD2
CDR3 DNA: TGTGCCAGCAGTTTAGACCGATTACTAGCGGGAACAAGGAATGAGCAGTTCTTC
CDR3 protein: CASSLDRLLAGTRNEQFF

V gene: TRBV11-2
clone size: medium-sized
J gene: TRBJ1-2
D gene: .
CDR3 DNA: TGTGCCAGCAGCTTATCCGCTGCCTATGGCTACACCTTC
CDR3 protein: CASSLSAAYGYTF

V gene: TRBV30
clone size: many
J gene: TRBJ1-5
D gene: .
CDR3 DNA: TGTGCCTGGAGTGTTTTGTCGACTAATCAGCCCCAGCATTTT
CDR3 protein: CAWSVLSTNQPQHF

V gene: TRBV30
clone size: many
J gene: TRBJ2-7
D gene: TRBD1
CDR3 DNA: TGTGCCTGGAGGACAGGGAACTACGAGCAGTACTTC
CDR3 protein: CAWRTGNYEQYF

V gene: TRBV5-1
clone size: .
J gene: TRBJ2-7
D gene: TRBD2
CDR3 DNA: TGCGCCAGCAGCTTGGCTAGGACTAGACTAGCGGGAGTGCAGAACGAGCAGTACTTC
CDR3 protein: CASSLARTRLAGVQNEQYF

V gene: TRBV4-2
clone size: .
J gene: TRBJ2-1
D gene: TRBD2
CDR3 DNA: TGTGCCAGCAGCCAAGATTTAGGACTAGCGTACAATGAGCAGTTCTTC
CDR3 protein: CASSQDLGLAYNEQFF

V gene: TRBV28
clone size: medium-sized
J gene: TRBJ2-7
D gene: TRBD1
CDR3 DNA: TGTGCCAGCAGTGGGGACAGGGGAGGGTACGAGCAGTACTTC
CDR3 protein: CASSGDRGGYEQYF

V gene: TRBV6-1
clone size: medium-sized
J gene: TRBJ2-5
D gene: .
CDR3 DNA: TGTGCCAGCAGTGAAGCGGTCAGGGCACAAGAGACCCAGTACTTC
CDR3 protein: CASSEAVRAQETQYF

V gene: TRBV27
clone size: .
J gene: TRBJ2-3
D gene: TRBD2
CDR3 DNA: TGTGCCAGCAGTTTAGATCGAGCGGGGGACCGAACAGATACGCAGTATTTT
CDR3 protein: CASSLDRAGDRTDTQYF

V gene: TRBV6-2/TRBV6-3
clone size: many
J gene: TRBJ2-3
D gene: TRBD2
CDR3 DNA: TGTGCCAGCAGTTACTTCCCTAGCGGGATGAAAGATACGCAGTATTTT
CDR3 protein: CASSYFPSGMKDTQYF

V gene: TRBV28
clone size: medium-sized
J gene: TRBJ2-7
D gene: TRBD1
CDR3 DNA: TGTGCCAGCGAAGGTCGACAGGGAGCCTACGAGCAGTACTTC
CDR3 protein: CASEGRQGAYEQYF

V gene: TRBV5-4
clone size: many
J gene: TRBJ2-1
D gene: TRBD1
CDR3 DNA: TGTGCCAGCGACAGGGGGGACTACAATGAGCAGTTCTTC
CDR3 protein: CASDRGDYNEQFF

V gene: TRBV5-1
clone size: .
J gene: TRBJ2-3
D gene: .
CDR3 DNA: TGCGCCAGCAGACGGCAGATCACAGATACGCAGTATTTT
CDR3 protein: CASRRQITDTQYF

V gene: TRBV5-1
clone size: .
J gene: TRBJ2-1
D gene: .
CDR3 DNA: TGCGCCAGCAGCTTGTCCCGTGGACAGATATACAATGAGCAGTTCTTC
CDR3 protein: CASSLSRGQIYNEQFF

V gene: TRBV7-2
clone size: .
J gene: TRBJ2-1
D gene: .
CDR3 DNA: TGTGCCAGCAGCGGAGCGGTGAGCTCCTACAATGAGCAGTTCTTC
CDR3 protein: CASSGAVSSYNEQFF

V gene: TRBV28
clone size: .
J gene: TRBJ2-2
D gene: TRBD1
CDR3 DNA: TGTGCCAGCAGTCAACTGAGCCGTCGGGACAGGGGGTCCGGGGAGCTGTTTTTT
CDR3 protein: CASSQLSRRDRGSGELFF

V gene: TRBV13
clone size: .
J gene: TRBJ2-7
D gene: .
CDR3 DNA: TGTGTGCCACCTCTAGGCGTGGATCACTTCTCCTACGAGCAGTACTTC
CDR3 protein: CVPPLGVDHFSYEQYF

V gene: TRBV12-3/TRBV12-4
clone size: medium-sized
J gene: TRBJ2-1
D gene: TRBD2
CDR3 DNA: TGTGCCAGCAGACCGACTAGCGGGAGCCTCGGTGAGCAGTTCTTC
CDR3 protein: CASRPTSGSLGEQFF

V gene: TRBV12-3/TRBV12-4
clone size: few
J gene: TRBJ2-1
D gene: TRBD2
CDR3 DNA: TGTGCCAGCAGCCCCGGGACTAGCGGGAGAAACTCCTACAATGAGCAGTTCTTC
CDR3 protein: CASSPGTSGRNSYNEQFF